Below, one T cell receptor beta chain is given with its context. The antigen remains undetermined. Germline V gives CDR1 WSHSY, CDR2 SAAADI. The CDR3 length is 15 residues. Trimming took off 3 bases at V and 6 bases at J, with 16 bases between the two ends. Primers used in a second PCR of about 6 to 12 cycles were a sample-barcoded 5' primer and a J-beta primer mix. TCRdb reprocessed the 5' RACE reads via MiXCR and lists one record per CDR3 protein. The profile shows some 1.5 million distinct CDR3 sequences, around 40% of them singletons. The data were obtained in a study of blood T cells in healthy people across ages. The donors, healthy Caucasians from Russia, were aged roughly 6 to 90. Around 9.5 milliliters of peripheral blood were drawn from each donor. With each sample, at least 5 micrograms of total RNA were extracted. General observations from the study: Relative to aged donors, long-lived donors carried more naive CD4+ cells and displayed higher diversity.

This TCR came from a woman between 18 and 29 years old in good health. The chain combines TRBV10-2 with TRBJ2-3; maybe TRBD2 (6 bases). Sequenced: blood. The CDR3 DNA reads as TGCGCCAGCAGTGATACCGGGACTGTGGCTGATACGCAGTATTTT. It encodes CASSDTGTVADTQYF.